The 32 T cell receptor beta chains in this list originate from one sample, sequenced in a study of T-cell reconstitution after alpha-beta-depleted transplantation in children. Unique molecular identifiers were used to barcode this TCRbeta library. One entry per CDR3 protein results from TCRdb running MiXCR on the PCR reads. The table includes roughly 100,000 distinct CDR3 sequences, roughly 7.2% detected once. The input for sequencing was PBMCs, taken before TCRalphabeta/CD19-depleted stem cell transplant. The receptors come from a boy between 2 and 10 years old with acute lymphoblastic leukemia, due to receive a stem cell transplant.

V usage is TRBV5-1 and J usage is TRBJ1-1; no definite D call. V was shortened by 1 base and J by 12 bases, with 13 bases between the two germline ends. Germline CDR1 SGHRS, CDR2 YFSETQ. The CDR3 runs 12 residues. For the CDR3, the DNA is TGCGCCAGCAGCTTGAGTGGCTGGGAAACTTTCTTT. It is translated as CASSLSGWETFF. The full variable domain, with the rest looked up from reference TRBV5-1 and TRBJ1-1, is KAGVTQTPRYLIKTRGQQVTLSCSPISGHRSVSWYQQTPGQGLQFLFEYFSETQRNKGNFPGRFSGRQFSNSRSEMNVSTLELGDSALYLCASSLSGWETFFGQGTRLTVV.

The rearrangement joins TRBV2 to TRBJ2-3; TRBD2 aligns across 10 bases. The germline gives CDR1 SNHLY, CDR2 FYNNEI. The trim removed 4 bases at V and 5 bases at J, leaving 9 bases unmatched. CDR3 length: 16 residues. The DNA for the CDR3 is TGTGCCAGCAGTGTACCAGCGGGGGGGCCTGGAGATACGCAGTATTTT. It translates to CASSVPAGGPGDTQYF.

This clonotype was found many times. The chain is built from TRBV5-1 and TRBJ2-7, with 8 bases fitting TRBD1. V trimming: 4 bases; J trimming: 7 bases; junction bases outside the gene matches: 7. This CDR3 contains 13 residues. In germline, CDR1 is SGHRS, CDR2 YFSETQ. CDR3 sequence reads: CASSPGTGKEQYF. CDR3 sequence (DNA): TGCGCCAGCAGCCCTGGGACAGGTAAAGAGCAGTACTTC. Drawing the rest from reference TRBV5-1 and TRBJ2-7, the complete variable domain is KAGVTQTPRYLIKTRGQQVTLSCSPISGHRSVSWYQQTPGQGLQFLFEYFSETQRNKGNFPGRFSGRQFSNSRSEMNVSTLELGDSALYLCASSPGTGKEQYFGPGTRLTVT.

On this clonotype itself: A much larger clone is a single base away; this may be a read error. The chain couples TRBV4-3 to TRBJ2-7; D unresolved. CDR1 is LGHNA, CDR2 YSLEER, per germline. The CDR3 has 13 residues. The CDR3 reads CAGSQYPAYEQYF. The CDR3 DNA is TGCGCCGGCAGCCAATATCCCGCCTACGAGCAGTACTTC.

This clonotype has a count of ten or more. V gene TRBV6-5 combines with J gene TRBJ1-1, with unresolved D. The CDR3 covers 16 residues. Deletions cut 4 bases from V and 1 base from J, with 16 bases between. Germline lookup yields CDR1 MNHEY and CDR2 SVGAGI. CDR3 residues: CASSSLQSSQNTEAFF. The CDR3, as DNA: TGTGCCAGCAGTTCCCTACAGAGTTCCCAGAACACTGAAGCTTTCTTT.

This clonotype was observed a few times. This chain connects TRBV19 to TRBJ2-1; tentatively, D is TRBD1 (6 bases). Trimming pared 4 bases from V and 8 bases from J, leaving 15 bases between. Germline CDR1 LNHDA, CDR2 SQIVND (reference sequence). CDR3 length: 14 amino acids. The CDR3: CASSTYRVKDEQFF. CDR3 nucleotide sequence: TGTGCCAGTAGTACTTACAGGGTAAAGGATGAGCAGTTCTTC.

This clonotype was detected ten times or more. This sequence joins TRBV4-3 and TRBJ2-2; D is unresolved. The CDR3 is 14 amino acids. Germline V CDR1 and CDR2: LGHNA, YSLEER. The ends were cut back, 1 base at V and 5 bases at J, with 8 bases in the middle. CDR3 coding DNA: TGCGCCAGCAGCCAAGGAGAGCCTACCGGGGAGCTGTTTTTT. Its translation: CASSQGEPTGELFF.

This clonotype was observed a few times. CDR3 amino acids: CASMGFPSTDTQYF. The DNA for the CDR3 is TGTGCCAGCATGGGCTTTCCTAGCACAGATACGCAGTATTTT. V usage is TRBV6-1 and J usage is TRBJ2-3, with unresolved D. This CDR3 is 14 amino acids long. Trimming removed 7 bases at V and 0 bases at J, with 11 bases between. The germline V gene encodes CDR1 MNHNS and CDR2 SASEGT.

In this sample, this clonotype turned up a few times. V gene TRBV19 combines with J gene TRBJ1-1; D unresolved. Trimming removed 3 bases at V and 0 bases at J, with 8 bases between. Germline assignment: CDR1 LNHDA and CDR2 SQIVND (reference sequence). This CDR3 is 14 amino acids long. In DNA form, the CDR3 reads TGTGCCAGTAGTATCGGTACTTTGAACACTGAAGCTTTCTTT. Amino acid sequence: CASSIGTLNTEAFF. Full variable domain (rest looked up from reference TRBV19 and TRBJ1-1): DGGITQSPKYLFRKEGQNVTLSCEQNLNHDAMYWYRQDPGQGLRLIYYSQIVNDFQKGDIAEGYSVSREKKESFPLTVTSAQKNPTAFYLCASSIGTLNTEAFFGQGTRLTVV.

This clonotype came up a few times. The chain recombines TRBV9 with TRBJ2-3; 8 bases line up with TRBD1. This CDR3 is built from 15 residues. In germline, CDR1 is SGDLS, CDR2 YYNGEE. After removal of 2 bases from V and 3 bases from J, the junction contained 5 bases not matched to a gene. CDR3 nucleotide sequence: TGTGCCAGCAGCGTGCAGGGGGCTGAGACAGATACGCAGTATTTT. The encoded protein is CASSVQGAETDTQYF.

This clonotype was recorded many times. The rearrangement links TRBV11-2 to TRBJ2-3; 8 bases align to TRBD2. Per the germline V gene, CDR1 is SGHAT and CDR2 is FQNNGV. Germline trimming cut 2 bases from V and 1 base from J; bases unmatched to any gene: 8. This CDR3 has 17 residues. CDR3 in DNA: TGTGCCAGCAGCTTAATCCGCGGGGGGAGAGGCACAGATACGCAGTATTTT. This sequence encodes CASSLIRGGRGTDTQYF. Full variable domain (remainder filled in from reference TRBV11-2 and TRBJ2-3): EAGVAQSPRYKIIEKRQSVAFWCNPISGHATLYWYQQILGQGPKLLIQFQNNGVVDDSQLPKDRFSAERLKGVDSTLKIQPAKLEDSAVYLCASSLIRGGRGTDTQYFGPGTRLTVL.

This clonotype was picked up many times. This chain joins TRBV5-1 and TRBJ2-7; D uncertain. Germline V gene lookup returns CDR1 SGHRS and CDR2 YFSETQ. V was trimmed by 4 bases and J by 2 bases, leaving 16 bases between them. This CDR3 is 15 amino acids long. As DNA, the CDR3 is TGCGCCAGCAGCCCGGACGCCCACCACCCCTACGAGCAGTACTTC. Amino acids: CASSPDAHHPYEQYF.

This rearrangement joins TRBV3-1 to TRBJ1-1, with 11 bases aligning to TRBD1. Looked up from germline, CDR1 is LGHDT and CDR2 is YNNKEL (reference sequence). V was clipped by 0 bases and J by 0 bases; unmatched bases: 3. This CDR3 contains 17 residues. The CDR3 region has the DNA TGTGCCAGCAGCCAAGAGCGGACAGGGGGCGTGAACACTGAAGCTTTCTTT. This gives the protein CASSQERTGGVNTEAFF.

This clonotype came up many times. This chain connects TRBV12-5 to TRBJ1-4; 9 nucleotides align to TRBD1. Per the germline V gene, CDR1 is LGHNT and CDR2 is FRNRAP. V dropped 6 bases and J dropped 8; count of bases not matched to a gene: 7. The CDR3 is 14 amino acids. The CDR3 bases are TGTGCTAGTGGATCCGGGACAGGGAACGAAAAACTGTTTTTT. It yields the protein CASGSGTGNEKLFF.

This clonotype was recorded many times. The CDR3 region has the DNA TGTGCCAGTTGGGGGGAGGTGAATGAGCAGTTCTTC. It encodes CASWGEVNEQFF. The chain carries TRBV19 and TRBJ2-1, with D possibly being TRBD2 (6 bases). CDR3 length: 12 amino acids. Germline-derived CDR1 and CDR2 are LNHDA and SQIVND (reference sequence). Trimming stripped 8 bases from V and 7 bases from J, with 12 bases between.

The sample holds a few counts of this clonotype. V and J are TRBV2 and TRBJ1-1; possible D gene TRBD1, 5 bases. Per germline, CDR1 SNHLY and CDR2 FYNNEI. The CDR3 runs to 13 residues. The V and J ends lost 6 bases and 5 bases respectively, with 13 bases between them. The CDR3: CASRQEVGTEAFF. In DNA form, the CDR3 reads TGTGCCAGCAGACAGGAGGTTGGGACTGAAGCTTTCTTT.

This clonotype was counted many times. The V and J genes are TRBV5-1 and TRBJ2-2, with a tentative D call TRBD1 (5 bases). CDR1 and CDR2 from the germline V gene are SGHRS and YFSETQ. V gave up 3 bases and J gave up 4 bases, with 16 bases separating them. The CDR3 covers 16 residues. The CDR3 region has the DNA TGCGCCAGCAGCTCCCAGGGATTAGGTGTCACCGGGGAGCTGTTTTTT. It specifies CASSSQGLGVTGELFF.

This clonotype was observed many times. The gene calls are TRBV12-3 or TRBV12-4 and TRBJ1-4; D is uncertain. The CDR3 has 15 residues. Between the trimmed V and J ends, which lost 0 bases and 1 base, there was a span of 6 bases. The CDR3 spells CASSLAAVTNEKLFF. CDR3 DNA: TGTGCCAGCAGTTTAGCAGCAGTAACTAATGAAAAACTGTTTTTT.

This clonotype has ten or more counts. The V and J genes are TRBV9 and TRBJ2-5; D could derive from TRBD1 or TRBD2 (5 bases each). V shed 3 bases and J shed 2 bases, with 8 bases lying between them. The CDR3 has 13 residues. The germline V gene has CDR1 SGDLS and CDR2 YYNGEE. The CDR3 nucleotides are TGTGCCAGCAGCGGGGACGTACAAGAGACCCAGTACTTC. This translates into CASSGDVQETQYF.

The rearrangement joins TRBV7-2 to TRBJ2-7, with TRBD2 matching over 8 bases. CDR3 size: 15 residues. The germline V gene has CDR1 SGHTA and CDR2 FQGNSA. V trimming: 4 bases; J trimming: 4 bases; junction bases outside the gene matches: 9. The CDR3 here is CASSSQRGIPYEQYF. CDR3 DNA sequence: TGTGCCAGCAGCTCCCAGCGGGGGATACCTTACGAGCAGTACTTC. The complete variable domain, with remaining parts taken from reference TRBV7-2 and TRBJ2-7, reads GAGVSQSPSNKVTEKGKDVELRCDPISGHTALYWYRQSLGQGLEFLIYFQGNSAPDKSGLPSDRFSAERTGGSVSTLTIQRTQQEDSAVYLCASSSQRGIPYEQYFGPGTRLTVT.

This clonotype was recorded many times. V usage is TRBV15 and J usage is TRBJ1-3, with 9 nucleotides matching TRBD1. The junction had 5 bases not matched to a gene; V was cut back by 1 base and J by 4 bases. Germline assignment: CDR1 LNHNV and CDR2 YYDKDF (reference sequence). This CDR3 contains 16 residues. CDR3 DNA sequence: TGTGCCACCAGCAGAGGGGGGACAGGGCCAGGAAACACCATATATTTT. Translation: CATSRGGTGPGNTIYF. The full variable domain, with the rest looked up from reference TRBV15 and TRBJ1-3, is DAMVIQNPRYQVTQFGKPVTLSCSQTLNHNVMYWYQQKSSQAPKLLFHYYDKDFNNEADTPDNFQSRRPNTSFCFLDIRSPGLGDTAMYLCATSRGGTGPGNTIYFGEGSWLTVV.

This clonotype has ten or more counts. This sequence joins TRBV28 and TRBJ1-1; no definite D call. CDR1 is MDHEN and CDR2 is SYDVKM in the germline V gene. V shed 6 bases and J shed 9 bases, with 14 bases lying between them. The length of the CDR3 is 12 residues. In nucleotides, the CDR3 is TGTGCCAGCAGATTGATGACAACGAAAGCTTTCTTT. Protein product: CASRLMTTKAFF.

This clonotype was observed at least ten times. The rearrangement links TRBV6-2 or TRBV6-3 to TRBJ2-3, with a possible D match to TRBD2 (5 bases). CDR3 length equals 11 residues. Germline V gene lookup returns CDR1 MNHEY and CDR2 SVGEGT. Deletions cut 8 bases from V and 6 bases from J, with 9 bases between. CDR3 nucleotide sequence: TGTGCCAGCGGACTGTGGGATACGCAGTATTTT. Encoded protein: CASGLWDTQYF.

This clonotype appeared a few times. The chain uses TRBV6-5 and TRBJ1-5; D gene uncertain. Trimming cost V 4 bases and J 10 bases, with 17 bases left between them. The CDR3 is 14 amino acids. Germline CDR1 MNHEY, CDR2 SVGAGI. CDR3 DNA sequence: TGTGCCAGCAGTTTGTCAGCGCCGAGTGGACCCCAGCATTTT. This sequence encodes CASSLSAPSGPQHF.

In its sample, this clonotype was seen a few times. This rearrangement joins TRBV5-1 to TRBJ2-5, with 16 bases fitting TRBD2. Per germline, CDR1 SGHRS and CDR2 YFSETQ. The V segment lost 4 bases and the J segment 4 bases; nucleotides outside the gene matches: 7. This CDR3 is built from 17 residues. DNA for the CDR3: TGCGCCAGCAGCCCGGGACTAGCGGGGGGGTATGGAGAGACCCAGTACTTC. Its translation is CASSPGLAGGYGETQYF.

This clonotype was counted ten times or more. V is TRBV5-6 and J is TRBJ1-5, with D unresolved. The CDR3 sequence is 13 residues long. Trimming left V 1 base short and J 0 bases short, with 2 bases between. CDR1 is SGHDT and CDR2 is YYEEEE in the germline V gene. The CDR3 here is CASSLYSNQPQHF. DNA for the CDR3: TGTGCCAGCAGCTTGTATAGCAATCAGCCCCAGCATTTT.

This clonotype was observed a few times. The V and J genes are TRBV7-8 and TRBJ2-1; no clear D gene. Per germline, CDR1 SGHVS and CDR2 FQNEAQ. V lost 5 bases, J lost 4 bases, and 6 bases lay in between. This CDR3 contains 12 residues. The CDR3 nucleotides read TGTGCCAGCAGCCCGGTGTACAATGAGCAGTTCTTC. The encoded protein is CASSPVYNEQFF.

V and J are TRBV6-1 and TRBJ2-1; 9 bases map to TRBD1. The CDR3 is 15 residues long. The V gene's germline CDR1 is MNHNS and CDR2 SASEGT. The J segment lost 2 bases and the V segment lost 6 bases, leaving 5 bases of the junction unmatched. The CDR3 loop is CASRKQGATYNEQFF. For the CDR3, the DNA is TGTGCCAGCAGGAAACAGGGGGCCACCTACAATGAGCAGTTCTTC.

The table lists this clonotype with a few counts. The V gene is TRBV11-1, the J gene TRBJ2-7; weak D call: TRBD1 (6 bases). Germline-derived CDR1 and CDR2 are SGHAT and FQDESV (reference sequence). This CDR3 comprises 15 residues. V shed 3 bases and J shed 2 bases, with 14 bases lying between them. This chain's CDR3 is CASSFMGTPTYEQYF. As DNA, the CDR3 is TGTGCCAGCAGCTTTATGGGGACACCAACCTACGAGCAGTACTTC.

This sequence joins TRBV5-5 and TRBJ2-1, with 7 positions matching TRBD2. Germline lookup yields CDR1 SGHKS and CDR2 YYEKEE (reference sequence). CDR3 size: 14 residues. With 0 bases clipped from V and 8 bases from J, the junction kept 5 bases outside the gene matches. CDR3 in DNA: TGTGCCAGCAGCTTGGGTCTGGGAGGGGATGAGCAGTTCTTC. Translation gives CASSLGLGGDEQFF.

This clonotype was seen only a few times. V gene TRBV5-1 combines with J gene TRBJ1-2; 7 bases line up with TRBD1. CDR1 is SGHRS, CDR2 YFSETQ, per germline. CDR3 size: 13 residues. V was pared by 3 bases and J by 4 bases, with 3 bases of the junction left unmatched. The DNA for the CDR3 is TGCGCCAGCAGCTCAGGGGGAGGCTATGGCTACACCTTC. It specifies CASSSGGGYGYTF.

This clonotype was counted a few times. V is TRBV19 and J is TRBJ1-6; D is uncertain. This CDR3 has 16 residues. Trimming took off 6 bases at V and 3 bases at J, with 15 bases between the two ends. In germline, CDR1 is LNHDA, CDR2 SQIVND (reference sequence). The CDR3 DNA follows: TGTGCCAGTAGGGGTAACGGGCGCCGCTATAATTCACCCCTCCACTTT. As protein: CASRGNGRRYNSPLHF.